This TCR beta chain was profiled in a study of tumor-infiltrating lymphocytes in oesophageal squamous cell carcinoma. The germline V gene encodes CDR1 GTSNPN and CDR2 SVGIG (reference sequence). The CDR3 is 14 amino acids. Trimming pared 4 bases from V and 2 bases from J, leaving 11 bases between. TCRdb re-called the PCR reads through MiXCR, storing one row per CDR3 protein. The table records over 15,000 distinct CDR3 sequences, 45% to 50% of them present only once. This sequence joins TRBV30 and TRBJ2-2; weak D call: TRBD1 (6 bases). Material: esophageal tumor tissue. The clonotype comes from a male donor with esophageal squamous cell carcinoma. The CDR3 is CAWTRQVNTGELFF. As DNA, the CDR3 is TGTGCCTGGACCCGACAGGTCAACACCGGGGAGCTGTTTTTT.